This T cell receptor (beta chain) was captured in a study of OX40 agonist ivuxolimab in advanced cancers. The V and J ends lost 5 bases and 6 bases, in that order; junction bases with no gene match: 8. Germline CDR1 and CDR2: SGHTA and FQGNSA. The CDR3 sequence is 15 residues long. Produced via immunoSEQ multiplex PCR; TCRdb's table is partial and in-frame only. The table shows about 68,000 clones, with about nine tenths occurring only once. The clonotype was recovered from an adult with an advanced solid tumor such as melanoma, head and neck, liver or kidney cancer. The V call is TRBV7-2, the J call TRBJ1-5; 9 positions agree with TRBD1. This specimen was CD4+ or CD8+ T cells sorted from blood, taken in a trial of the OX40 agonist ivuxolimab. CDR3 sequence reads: CASSTAGQGSQPQHF. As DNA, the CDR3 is TGTGCCAGCAGCACGGCGGGACAGGGAAGTCAGCCCCAGCATTTT.